This TCR beta chain is drawn from a study of blood T cells in healthy people across ages. Alongside a J-beta primer mix, a sample-barcoded 5' primer served in a second PCR lasting roughly 6 to 11 cycles. Every sample gave at least 3 million paired-end reads containing CDR3. TCRdb independently ran MiXCR on the 5' RACE reads; one entry per CDR3 protein. The sample has over 950,000 distinct CDR3 sequences, just over 50% seen once. General observations from the study: Total diversity from one million sequenced T cells was likely underestimated.

As for this clonotype: As yet, its antigen is unknown.

J was trimmed by 4 bases and V by 2 bases; bases with no gene match: 4. Germline V lookup: CDR1 DFQATT, CDR2 SNEGSKA (reference sequence). CDR3 length equals 15 residues. At least 7 million PBMCs were isolated per sample. The sequence was obtained from a woman aged 60-70 years in good health. Sequenced sample: blood. V gene TRBV20-1 combines with J gene TRBJ2-1, with TRBD2 matching 11 bases. The CDR3 DNA reads TGCAGTGCTAGAATAGCGGGAGGGCGATACAATGAGCAGTTCTTC. Protein product: CSARIAGGRYNEQFF.